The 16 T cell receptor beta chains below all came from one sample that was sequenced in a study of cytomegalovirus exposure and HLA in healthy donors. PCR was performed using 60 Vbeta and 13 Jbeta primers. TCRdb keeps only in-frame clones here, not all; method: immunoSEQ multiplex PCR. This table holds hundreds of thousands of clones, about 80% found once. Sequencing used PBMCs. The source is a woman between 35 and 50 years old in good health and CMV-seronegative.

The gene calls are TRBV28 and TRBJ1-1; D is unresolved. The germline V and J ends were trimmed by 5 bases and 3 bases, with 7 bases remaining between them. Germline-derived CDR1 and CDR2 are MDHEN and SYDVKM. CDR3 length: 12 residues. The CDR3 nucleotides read TGTGCCAGCAGTCGAACATACACTGAAGCTTTCTTT. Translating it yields CASSRTYTEAFF.

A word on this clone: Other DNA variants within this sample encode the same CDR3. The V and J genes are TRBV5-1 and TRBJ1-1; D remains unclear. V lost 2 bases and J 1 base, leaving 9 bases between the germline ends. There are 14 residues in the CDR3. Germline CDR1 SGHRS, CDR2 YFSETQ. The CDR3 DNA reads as TGCGCCAGCAGCTTTACCGGAGGGAACACTGAAGCTTTCTTT. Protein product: CASSFTGGNTEAFF.

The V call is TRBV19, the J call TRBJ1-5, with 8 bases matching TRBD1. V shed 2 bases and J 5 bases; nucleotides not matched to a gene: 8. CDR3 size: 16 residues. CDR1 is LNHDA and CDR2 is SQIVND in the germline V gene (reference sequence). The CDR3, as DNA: TGTGCCAGTAGTATATTTGGGCAGGGGGCACATCAGCCCCAGCATTTT. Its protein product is CASSIFGQGAHQPQHF.

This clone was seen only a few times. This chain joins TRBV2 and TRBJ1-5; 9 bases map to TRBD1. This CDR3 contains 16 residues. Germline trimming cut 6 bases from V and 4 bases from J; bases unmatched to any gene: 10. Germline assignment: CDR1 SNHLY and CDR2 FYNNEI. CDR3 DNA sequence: TGTGCCAGCAGGGAGGCAGACAGGGGGGGGAATCAGCCCCAGCATTTT. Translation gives CASREADRGGNQPQHF.

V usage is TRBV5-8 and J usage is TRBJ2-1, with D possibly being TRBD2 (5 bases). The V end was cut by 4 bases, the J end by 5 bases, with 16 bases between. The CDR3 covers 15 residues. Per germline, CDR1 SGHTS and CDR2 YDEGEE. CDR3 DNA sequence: TGTGCCAGCAGCCTAGTGAGGGCCAAAAACAATGAGCAGTTCTTC. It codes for CASSLVRAKNNEQFF.

Here the CDR3 reads CSVGRVAYNEQFF. The CDR3 DNA reads TGCAGCGTTGGCAGGGTGGCTTACAATGAGCAGTTCTTC. This chain joins TRBV29-1 and TRBJ2-1, with D possibly being TRBD1 (5 bases). There are 13 residues in the CDR3. Germline V gives CDR1 SQVTM, CDR2 ANQGSEA. V was shortened by 4 bases and J by 4 bases, with 11 bases between the two germline ends.

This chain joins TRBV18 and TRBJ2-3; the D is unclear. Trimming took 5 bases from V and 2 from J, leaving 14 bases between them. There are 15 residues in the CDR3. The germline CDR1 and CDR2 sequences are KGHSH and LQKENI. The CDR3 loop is CASSSSAAPTDTQYF. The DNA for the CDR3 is TGTGCCAGCTCATCCTCCGCGGCACCCACAGATACGCAGTATTTT. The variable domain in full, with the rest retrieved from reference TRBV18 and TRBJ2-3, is NAGVMQNPRHLVRRRGQEARLRCSPMKGHSHVYWYRQLPEEGLKFMVYLQKENIIDESGMPKERFSAEFPKEGPSILRIQQVVRGDSAAYFCASSSSAAPTDTQYFGPGTRLTVL.

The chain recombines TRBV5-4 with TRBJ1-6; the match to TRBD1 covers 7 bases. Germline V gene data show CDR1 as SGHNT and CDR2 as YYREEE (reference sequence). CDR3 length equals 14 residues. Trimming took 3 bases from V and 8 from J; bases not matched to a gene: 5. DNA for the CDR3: TGTGCCAGCAGCTCAAACAGGGGAGATTCACCCCTCCACTTT. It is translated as CASSSNRGDSPLHF.

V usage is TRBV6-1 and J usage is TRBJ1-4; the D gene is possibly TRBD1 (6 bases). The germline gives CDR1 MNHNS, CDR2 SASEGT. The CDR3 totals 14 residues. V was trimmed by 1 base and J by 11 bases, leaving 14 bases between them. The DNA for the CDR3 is TGTGCCAGCAGTGAAGGGACAGAGGGCTCCAAACTGTTTTTT. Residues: CASSEGTEGSKLFF.

The CDR3 bases are TGTGCCAGCAGCCAAGCTATACAGGGAACAGGTCAGCCCCAGCATTTT. This sequence encodes CASSQAIQGTGQPQHF. The gene calls are TRBV4-2 and TRBJ1-5, with a possible D match to TRBD1 (6 bases). Germline V CDR1 and CDR2: LGHNA, YNFKEQ. V lost 1 base to trimming and J lost 6 bases, with 16 bases between them. The CDR3 runs to 16 residues.

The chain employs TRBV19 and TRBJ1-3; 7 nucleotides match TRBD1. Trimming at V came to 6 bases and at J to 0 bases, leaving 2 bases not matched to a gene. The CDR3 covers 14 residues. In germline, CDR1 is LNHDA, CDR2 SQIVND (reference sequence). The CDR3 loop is CASRQGGSGNTIYF. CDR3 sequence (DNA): TGTGCCAGTAGGCAGGGGGGCTCTGGAAACACCATATATTTT.

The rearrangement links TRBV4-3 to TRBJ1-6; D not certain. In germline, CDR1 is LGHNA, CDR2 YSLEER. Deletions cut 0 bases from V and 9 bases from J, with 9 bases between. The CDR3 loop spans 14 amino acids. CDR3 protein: CASSQDRGSSPLHF. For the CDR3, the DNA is TGCGCCAGCAGCCAAGACCGGGGAAGTTCACCCCTCCACTTT.

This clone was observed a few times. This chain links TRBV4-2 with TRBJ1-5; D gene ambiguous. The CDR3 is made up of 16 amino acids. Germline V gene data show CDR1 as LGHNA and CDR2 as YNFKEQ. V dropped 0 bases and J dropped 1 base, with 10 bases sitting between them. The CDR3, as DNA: TGTGCCAGCAGCCAAGATGCACGGGTAAGCAATCAGCCCCAGCATTTT. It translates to CASSQDARVSNQPQHF.

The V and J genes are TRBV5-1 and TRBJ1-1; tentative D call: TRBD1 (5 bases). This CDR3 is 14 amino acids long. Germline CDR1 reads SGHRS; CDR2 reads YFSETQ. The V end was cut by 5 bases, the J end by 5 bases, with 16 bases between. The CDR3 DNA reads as TGCGCCAGCAGTCCATCTGGGGGGGGTACTGAAGCTTTCTTT. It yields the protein CASSPSGGGTEAFF.

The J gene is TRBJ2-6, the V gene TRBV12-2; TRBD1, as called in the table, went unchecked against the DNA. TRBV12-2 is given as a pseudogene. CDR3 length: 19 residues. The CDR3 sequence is CASRLAGWDRGAGANVLTF. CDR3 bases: TGTGCAAGTCGCTTAGCGGGTTGGGACAGGGGGGCTGGGGCCAACGTCCTGACTTTC.

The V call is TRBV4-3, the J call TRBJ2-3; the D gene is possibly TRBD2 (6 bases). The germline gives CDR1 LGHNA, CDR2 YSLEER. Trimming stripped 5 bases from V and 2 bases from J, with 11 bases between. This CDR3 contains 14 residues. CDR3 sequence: CASSALAPTDTQYF. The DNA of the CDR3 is TGCGCCAGCAGCGCCCTAGCGCCCACAGATACGCAGTATTTT.